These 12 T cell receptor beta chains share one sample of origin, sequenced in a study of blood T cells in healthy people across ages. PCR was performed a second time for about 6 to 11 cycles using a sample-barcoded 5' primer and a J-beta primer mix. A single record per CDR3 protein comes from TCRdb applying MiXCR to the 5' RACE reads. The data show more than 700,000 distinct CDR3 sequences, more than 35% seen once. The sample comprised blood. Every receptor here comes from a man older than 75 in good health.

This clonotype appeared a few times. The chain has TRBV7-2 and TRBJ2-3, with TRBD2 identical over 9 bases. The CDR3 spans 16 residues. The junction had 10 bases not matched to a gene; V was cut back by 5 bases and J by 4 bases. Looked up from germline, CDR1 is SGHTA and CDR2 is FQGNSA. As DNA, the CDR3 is TGTGCCAGCAGCCTCGGGGCGGGAGGGATCGCAGATACGCAGTATTTT. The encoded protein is CASSLGAGGIADTQYF.

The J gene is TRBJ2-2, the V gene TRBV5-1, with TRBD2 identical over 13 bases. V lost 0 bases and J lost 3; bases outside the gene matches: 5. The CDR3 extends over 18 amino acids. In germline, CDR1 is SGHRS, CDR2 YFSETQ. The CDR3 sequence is CASSLAGLAGAYTGELFF. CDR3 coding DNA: TGCGCCAGCAGCTTGGCCGGACTAGCGGGAGCTTACACCGGGGAGCTGTTTTTT.

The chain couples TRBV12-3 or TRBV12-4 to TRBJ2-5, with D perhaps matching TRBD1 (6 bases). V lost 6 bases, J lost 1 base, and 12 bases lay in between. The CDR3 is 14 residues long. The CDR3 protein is CASRGAGVQETQYF. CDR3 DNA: TGTGCCAGCAGAGGGGCAGGGGTCCAAGAGACCCAGTACTTC.

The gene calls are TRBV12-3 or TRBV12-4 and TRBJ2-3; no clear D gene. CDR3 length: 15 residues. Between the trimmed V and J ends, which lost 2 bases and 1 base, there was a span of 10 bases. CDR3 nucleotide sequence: TGTGCCAGCAGTTTAATTGGCAGCCGCACAGATACGCAGTATTTT. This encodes CASSLIGSRTDTQYF.

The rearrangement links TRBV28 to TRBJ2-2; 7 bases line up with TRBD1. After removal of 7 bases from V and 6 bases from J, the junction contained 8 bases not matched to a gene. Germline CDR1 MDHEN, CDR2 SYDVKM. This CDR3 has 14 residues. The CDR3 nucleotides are TGTGCCAGCACCAAGACAGGGCTTGCCGGGGAGCTGTTTTTT. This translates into CASTKTGLAGELFF. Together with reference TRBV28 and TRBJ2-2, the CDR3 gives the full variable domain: DVKVTQSSRYLVKRTGEKVFLECVQDMDHENMFWYRQDPGLGLRLIYFSYDVKMKEKGDIPEGYSVSREKKERFSLILESASTNQTSMYLCASTKTGLAGELFFGEGSRLTVL.

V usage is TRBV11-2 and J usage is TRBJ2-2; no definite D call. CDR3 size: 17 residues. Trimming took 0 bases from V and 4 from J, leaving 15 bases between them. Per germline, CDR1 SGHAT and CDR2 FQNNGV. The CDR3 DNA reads TGTGCCAGCAGCTTAGAATTGGCTACCGTAAGCACCGGGGAGCTGTTTTTT. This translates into CASSLELATVSTGELFF.

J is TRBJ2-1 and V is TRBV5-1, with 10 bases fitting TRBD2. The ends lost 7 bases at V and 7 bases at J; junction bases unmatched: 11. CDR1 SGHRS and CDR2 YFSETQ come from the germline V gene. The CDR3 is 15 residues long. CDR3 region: CASYSLAGSENEQFF. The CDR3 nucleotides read TGCGCCAGCTACTCACTAGCGGGGAGCGAGAATGAGCAGTTCTTC.

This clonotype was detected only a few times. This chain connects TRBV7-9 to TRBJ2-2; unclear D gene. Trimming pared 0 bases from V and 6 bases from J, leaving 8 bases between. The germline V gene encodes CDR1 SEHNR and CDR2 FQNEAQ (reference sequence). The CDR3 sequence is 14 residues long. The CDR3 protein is CASSLAVSPGELFF. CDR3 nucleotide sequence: TGTGCCAGCAGCTTAGCGGTTTCTCCCGGGGAGCTGTTTTTT.

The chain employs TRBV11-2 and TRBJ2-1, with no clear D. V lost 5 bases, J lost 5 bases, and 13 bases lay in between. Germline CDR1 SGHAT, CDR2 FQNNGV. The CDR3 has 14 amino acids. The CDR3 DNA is TGTGCCAGCAGCGTAAATTCGGCGAACAATGAGCAGTTCTTC. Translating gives CASSVNSANNEQFF.

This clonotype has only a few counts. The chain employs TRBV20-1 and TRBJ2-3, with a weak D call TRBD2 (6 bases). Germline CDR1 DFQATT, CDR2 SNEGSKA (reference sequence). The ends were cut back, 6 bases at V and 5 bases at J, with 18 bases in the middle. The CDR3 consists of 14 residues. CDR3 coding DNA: TGCAGTGCCCACGAGATTTTTAGCGGAGATACGCAGTATTTT. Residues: CSAHEIFSGDTQYF.

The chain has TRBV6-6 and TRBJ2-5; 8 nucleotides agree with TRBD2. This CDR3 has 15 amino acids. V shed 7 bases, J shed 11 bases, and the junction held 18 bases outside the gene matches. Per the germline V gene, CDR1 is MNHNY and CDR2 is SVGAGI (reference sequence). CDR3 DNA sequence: TGTGCCAGCATCTGGGGGCGGGAGGTGGGCAATGAGCAGTACTTC. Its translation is CASIWGREVGNEQYF.

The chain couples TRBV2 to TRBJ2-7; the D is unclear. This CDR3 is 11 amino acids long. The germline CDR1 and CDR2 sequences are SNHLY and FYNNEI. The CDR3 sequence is CGGRDSYEQYF. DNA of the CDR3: TGTGGTGGCCGCGACTCCTACGAGCAGTACTTC.